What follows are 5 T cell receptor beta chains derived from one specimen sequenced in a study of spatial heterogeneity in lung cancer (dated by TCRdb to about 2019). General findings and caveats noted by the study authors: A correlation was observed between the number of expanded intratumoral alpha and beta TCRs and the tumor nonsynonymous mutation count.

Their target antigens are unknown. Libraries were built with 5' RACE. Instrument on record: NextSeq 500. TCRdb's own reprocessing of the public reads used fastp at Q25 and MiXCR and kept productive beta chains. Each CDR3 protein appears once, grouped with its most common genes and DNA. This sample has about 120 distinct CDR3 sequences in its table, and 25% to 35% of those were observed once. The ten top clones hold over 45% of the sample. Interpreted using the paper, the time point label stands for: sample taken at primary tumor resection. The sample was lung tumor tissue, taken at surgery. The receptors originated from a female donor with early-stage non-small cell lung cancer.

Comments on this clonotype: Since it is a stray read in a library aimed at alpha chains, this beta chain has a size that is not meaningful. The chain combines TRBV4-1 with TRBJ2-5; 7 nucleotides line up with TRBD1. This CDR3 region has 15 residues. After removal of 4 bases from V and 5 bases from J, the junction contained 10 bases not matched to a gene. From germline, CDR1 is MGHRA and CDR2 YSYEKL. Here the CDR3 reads CASSPQTGAVETQYF. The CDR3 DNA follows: TGCGCCAGCAGCCCGCAAACAGGGGCGGTGGAGACCCAGTACTTC.

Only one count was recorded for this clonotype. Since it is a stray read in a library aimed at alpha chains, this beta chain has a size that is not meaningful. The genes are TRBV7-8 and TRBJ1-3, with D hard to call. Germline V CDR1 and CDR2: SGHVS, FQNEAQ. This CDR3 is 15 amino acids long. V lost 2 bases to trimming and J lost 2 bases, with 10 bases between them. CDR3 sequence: CASSLWGQTGNTIYF. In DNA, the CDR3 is TGTGCCAGCAGCTTATGGGGTCAGACTGGAAACACCATATATTTT.

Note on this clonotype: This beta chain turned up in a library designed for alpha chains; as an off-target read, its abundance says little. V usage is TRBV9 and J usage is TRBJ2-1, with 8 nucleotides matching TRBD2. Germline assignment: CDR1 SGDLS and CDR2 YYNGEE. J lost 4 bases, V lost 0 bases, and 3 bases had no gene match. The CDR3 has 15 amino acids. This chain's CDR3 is CASSVGSGGYNEQFF. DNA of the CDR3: TGTGCCAGCAGCGTAGGATCGGGAGGGTACAATGAGCAGTTCTTC. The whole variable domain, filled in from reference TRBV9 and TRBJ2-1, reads DSGVTQTPKHLITATGQRVTLRCSPRSGDLSVYWYQQSLDQGLQFLIQYYNGEERAKGNILERFSAQQFPDLHSELNLSSLELGDSALYFCASSVGSGGYNEQFFGPGTRLTVL.

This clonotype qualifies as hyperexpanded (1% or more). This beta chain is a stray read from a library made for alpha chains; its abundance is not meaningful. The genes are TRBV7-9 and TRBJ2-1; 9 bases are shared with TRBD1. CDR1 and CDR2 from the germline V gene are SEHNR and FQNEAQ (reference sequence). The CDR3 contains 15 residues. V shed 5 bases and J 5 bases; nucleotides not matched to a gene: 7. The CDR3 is CASSRTGAPNNEQFF. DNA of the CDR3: TGTGCCAGCAGCCGGACAGGGGCCCCCAACAATGAGCAGTTCTTC.

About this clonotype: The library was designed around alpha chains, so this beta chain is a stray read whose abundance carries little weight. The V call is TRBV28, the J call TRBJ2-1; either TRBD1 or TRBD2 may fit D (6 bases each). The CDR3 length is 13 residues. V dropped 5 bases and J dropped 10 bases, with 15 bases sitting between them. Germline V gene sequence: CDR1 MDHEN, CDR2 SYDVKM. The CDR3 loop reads CASSPRGEYEQFF. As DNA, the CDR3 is TGTGCCAGCAGTCCAAGGGGGGAGTACGAGCAGTTCTTC.